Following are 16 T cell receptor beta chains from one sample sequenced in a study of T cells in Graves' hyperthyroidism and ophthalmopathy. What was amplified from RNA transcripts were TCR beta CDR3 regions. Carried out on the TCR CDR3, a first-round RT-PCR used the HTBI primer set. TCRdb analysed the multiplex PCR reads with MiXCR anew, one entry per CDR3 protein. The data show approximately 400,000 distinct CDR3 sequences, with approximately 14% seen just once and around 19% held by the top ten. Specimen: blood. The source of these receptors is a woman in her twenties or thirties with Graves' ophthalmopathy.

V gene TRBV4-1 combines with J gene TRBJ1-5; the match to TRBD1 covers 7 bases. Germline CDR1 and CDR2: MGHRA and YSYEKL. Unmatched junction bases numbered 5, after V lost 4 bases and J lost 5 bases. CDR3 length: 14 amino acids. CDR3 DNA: TGCGCCAGCAGCCGGGACAGTACATATCAGCCCCAGCATTTT. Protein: CASSRDSTYQPQHF.

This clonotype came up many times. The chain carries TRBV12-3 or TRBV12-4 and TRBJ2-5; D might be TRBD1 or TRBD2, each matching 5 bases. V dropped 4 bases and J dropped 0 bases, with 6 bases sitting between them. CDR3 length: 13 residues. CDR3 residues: CASSWGYQETQYF. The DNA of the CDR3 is TGTGCCAGCAGTTGGGGGTACCAAGAGACCCAGTACTTC.

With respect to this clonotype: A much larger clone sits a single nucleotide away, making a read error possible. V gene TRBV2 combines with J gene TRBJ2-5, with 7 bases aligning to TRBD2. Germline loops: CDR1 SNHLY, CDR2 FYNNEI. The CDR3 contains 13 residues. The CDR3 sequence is CASTRGLQEAQYF. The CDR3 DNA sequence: TGTGCCAGCACCCGGGGACTACAAGAGGCCCAGTACTTC.

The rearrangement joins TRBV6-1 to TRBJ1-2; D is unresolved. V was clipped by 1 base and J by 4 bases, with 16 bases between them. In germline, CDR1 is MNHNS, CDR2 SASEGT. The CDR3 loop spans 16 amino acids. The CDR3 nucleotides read TGTGCCAGCAGTGAAGGATTAACAGCCACTGGCTATGGCTACACCTTC. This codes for CASSEGLTATGYGYTF.

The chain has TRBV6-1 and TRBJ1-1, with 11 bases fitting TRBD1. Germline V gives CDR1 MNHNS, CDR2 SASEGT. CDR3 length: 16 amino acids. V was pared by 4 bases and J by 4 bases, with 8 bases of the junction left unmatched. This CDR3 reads CASSGRDRGAGTEAFF. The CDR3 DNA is TGTGCCAGCAGTGGCCGGGACAGGGGGGCCGGCACTGAAGCTTTCTTT.

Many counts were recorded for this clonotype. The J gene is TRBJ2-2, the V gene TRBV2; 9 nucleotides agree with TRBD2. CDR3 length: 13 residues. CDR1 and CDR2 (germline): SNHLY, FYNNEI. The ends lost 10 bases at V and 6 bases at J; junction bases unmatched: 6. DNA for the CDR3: TGTGCCACCTTAGCGGGGGACGCCGGGGAGCTGTTTTTT. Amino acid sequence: CATLAGDAGELFF.

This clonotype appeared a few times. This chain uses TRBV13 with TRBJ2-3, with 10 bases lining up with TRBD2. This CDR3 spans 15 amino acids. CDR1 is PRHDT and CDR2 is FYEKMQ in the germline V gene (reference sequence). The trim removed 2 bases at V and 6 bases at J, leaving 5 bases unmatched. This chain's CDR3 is CASSLSGGAPDTQYF. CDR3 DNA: TGTGCCAGCAGCTTAAGCGGGGGGGCACCCGATACGCAGTATTTT.

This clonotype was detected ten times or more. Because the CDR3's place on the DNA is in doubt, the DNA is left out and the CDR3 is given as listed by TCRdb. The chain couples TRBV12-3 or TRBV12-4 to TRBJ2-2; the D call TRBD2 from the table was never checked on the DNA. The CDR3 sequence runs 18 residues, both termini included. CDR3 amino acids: CASSFLAGRNFNTGELFF.

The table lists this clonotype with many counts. The CDR3 DNA reads as TGTGCCAGCAGCCAGCGGACCGCGGTGAAAGAAGCTTTCTTT. It encodes CASSQRTAVKEAFF. J is TRBJ1-1 and V is TRBV11-2; D ambiguous. The length of the CDR3 is 14 residues. Germline assignment: CDR1 SGHAT and CDR2 FQNNGV. The germline V and J ends were trimmed by 5 bases and 8 bases, with 18 bases remaining between them.

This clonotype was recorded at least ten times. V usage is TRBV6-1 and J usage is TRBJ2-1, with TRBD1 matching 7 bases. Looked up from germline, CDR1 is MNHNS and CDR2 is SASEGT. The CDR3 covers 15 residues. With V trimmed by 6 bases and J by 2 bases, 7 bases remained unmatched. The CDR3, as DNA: TGTGCCAGCAGGACAGGGACCACTACCTACAATGAGCAGTTCTTC. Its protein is CASRTGTTTYNEQFF.

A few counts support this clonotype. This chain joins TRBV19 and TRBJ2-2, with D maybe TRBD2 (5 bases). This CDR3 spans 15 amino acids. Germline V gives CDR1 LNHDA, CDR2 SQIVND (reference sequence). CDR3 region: CTSRAEARMGGELFF. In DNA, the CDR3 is TGTACCTCGCGGGCAGAGGCTCGCATGGGCGGGGAGCTGTTTTTT.

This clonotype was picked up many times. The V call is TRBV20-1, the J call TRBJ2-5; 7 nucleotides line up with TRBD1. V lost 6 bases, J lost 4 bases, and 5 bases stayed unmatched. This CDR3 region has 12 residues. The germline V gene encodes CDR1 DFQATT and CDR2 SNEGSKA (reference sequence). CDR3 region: CSANRGRETQYF. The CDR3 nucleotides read TGCAGTGCCAACAGGGGTCGAGAGACCCAGTACTTC.

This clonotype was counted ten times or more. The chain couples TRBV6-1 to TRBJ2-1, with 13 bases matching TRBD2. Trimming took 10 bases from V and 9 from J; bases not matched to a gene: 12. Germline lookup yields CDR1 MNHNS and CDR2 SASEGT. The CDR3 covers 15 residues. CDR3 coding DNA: TGTGCCATCAGAGCTACTAGCGGGGGGGCCATTGAGCAGTTCTTC. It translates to CAIRATSGGAIEQFF.

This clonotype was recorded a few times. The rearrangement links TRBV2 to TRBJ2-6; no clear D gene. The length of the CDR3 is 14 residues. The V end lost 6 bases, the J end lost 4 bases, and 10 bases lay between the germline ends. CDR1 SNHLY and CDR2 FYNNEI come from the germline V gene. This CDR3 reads CASRPTEGANVLTF. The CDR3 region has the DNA TGTGCCAGCAGACCTACCGAGGGGGCCAACGTCCTGACTTTC.

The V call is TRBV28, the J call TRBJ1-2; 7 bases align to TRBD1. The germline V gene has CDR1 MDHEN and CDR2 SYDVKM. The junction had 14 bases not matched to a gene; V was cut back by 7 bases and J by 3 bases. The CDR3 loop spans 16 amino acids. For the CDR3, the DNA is TGTGCCAGCACCCCCCGACAGGGCTGGTGGGACTATGGCTACACCTTC. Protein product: CASTPRQGWWDYGYTF.

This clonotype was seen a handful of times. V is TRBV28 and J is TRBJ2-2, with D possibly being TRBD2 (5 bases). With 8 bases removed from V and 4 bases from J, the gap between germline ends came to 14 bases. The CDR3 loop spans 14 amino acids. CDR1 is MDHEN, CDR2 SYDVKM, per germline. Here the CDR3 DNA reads TGTGCCAGCGAGACTAAGCCCCCCACCGGGGAGCTGTTTTTT. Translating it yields CASETKPPTGELFF.